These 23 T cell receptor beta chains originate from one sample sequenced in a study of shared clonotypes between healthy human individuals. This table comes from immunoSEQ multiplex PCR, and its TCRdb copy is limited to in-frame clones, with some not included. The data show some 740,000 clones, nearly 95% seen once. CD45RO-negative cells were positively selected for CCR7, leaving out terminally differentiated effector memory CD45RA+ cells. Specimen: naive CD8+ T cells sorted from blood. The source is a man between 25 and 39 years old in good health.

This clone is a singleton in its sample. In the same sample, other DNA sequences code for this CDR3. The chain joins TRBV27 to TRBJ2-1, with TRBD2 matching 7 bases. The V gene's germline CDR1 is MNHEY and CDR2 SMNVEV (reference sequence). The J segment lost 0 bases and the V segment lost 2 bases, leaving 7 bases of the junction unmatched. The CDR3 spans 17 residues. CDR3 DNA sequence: TGTGCCAGCAGTTTAATCTTGGGCGGGAGCTCCTACAATGAGCAGTTCTTC. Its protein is CASSLILGGSSYNEQFF.

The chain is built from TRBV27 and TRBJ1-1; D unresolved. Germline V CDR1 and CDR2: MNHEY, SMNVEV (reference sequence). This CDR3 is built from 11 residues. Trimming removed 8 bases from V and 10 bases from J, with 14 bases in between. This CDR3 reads CASGSAEGAFF. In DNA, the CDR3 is TGTGCCAGCGGATCCGCGGAGGGAGCTTTCTTT.

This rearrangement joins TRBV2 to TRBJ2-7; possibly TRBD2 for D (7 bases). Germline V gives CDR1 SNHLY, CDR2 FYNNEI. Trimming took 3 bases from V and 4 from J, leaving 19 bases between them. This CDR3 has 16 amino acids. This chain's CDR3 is CASSEAGAGTKYEQYF. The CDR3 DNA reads TGTGCCAGCAGTGAGGCGGGGGCAGGGACAAAGTACGAGCAGTACTTC.

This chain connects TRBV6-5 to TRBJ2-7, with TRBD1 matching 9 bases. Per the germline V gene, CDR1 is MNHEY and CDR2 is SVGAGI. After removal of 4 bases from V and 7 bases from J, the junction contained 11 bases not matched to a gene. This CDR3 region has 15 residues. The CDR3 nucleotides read TGTGCCAGCAGTTTTTTACAGGGGGCTCTGGGAGAGCAGTACTTC. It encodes CASSFLQGALGEQYF.

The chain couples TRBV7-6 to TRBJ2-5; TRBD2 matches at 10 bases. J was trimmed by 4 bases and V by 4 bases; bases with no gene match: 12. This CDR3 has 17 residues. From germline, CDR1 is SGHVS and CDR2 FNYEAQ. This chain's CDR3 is CASSYRPGLAVRETQYF. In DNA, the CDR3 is TGTGCCAGCAGCTACCGTCCCGGACTAGCGGTTCGAGAGACCCAGTACTTC. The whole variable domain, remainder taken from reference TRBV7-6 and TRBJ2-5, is GAGVSQSPRYKVTKRGQDVALRCDPISGHVSLYWYRQALGQGPEFLTYFNYEAQQDKSGLPNDRFSAERPEGSISTLTIQRTEQRDSAMYRCASSYRPGLAVRETQYFGPGTRLLVL.

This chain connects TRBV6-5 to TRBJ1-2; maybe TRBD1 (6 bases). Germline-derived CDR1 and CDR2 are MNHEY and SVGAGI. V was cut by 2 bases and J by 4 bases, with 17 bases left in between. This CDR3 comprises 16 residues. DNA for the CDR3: TGTGCCAGCAGTTACCGAACCCAGGGGAATTTCTATGGCTACACCTTC. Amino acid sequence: CASSYRTQGNFYGYTF.

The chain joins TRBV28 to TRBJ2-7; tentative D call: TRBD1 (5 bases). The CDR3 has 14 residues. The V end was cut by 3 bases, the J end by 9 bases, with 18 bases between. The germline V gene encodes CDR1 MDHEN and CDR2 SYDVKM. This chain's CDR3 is CASSFQGLGPAQYF. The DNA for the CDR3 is TGTGCCAGCAGTTTCCAGGGTTTGGGCCCCGCGCAGTACTTC.

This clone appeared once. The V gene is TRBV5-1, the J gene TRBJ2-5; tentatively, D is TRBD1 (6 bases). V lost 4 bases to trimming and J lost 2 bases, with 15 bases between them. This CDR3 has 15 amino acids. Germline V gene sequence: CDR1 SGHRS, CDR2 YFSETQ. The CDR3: CASSPWTENQETQYF. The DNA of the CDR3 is TGCGCCAGCAGCCCGTGGACAGAGAATCAAGAGACCCAGTACTTC.

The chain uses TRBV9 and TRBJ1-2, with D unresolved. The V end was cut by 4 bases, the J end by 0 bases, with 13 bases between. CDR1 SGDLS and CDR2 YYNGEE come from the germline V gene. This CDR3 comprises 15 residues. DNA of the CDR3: TGTGCCAGCAGCAAGGCAAGTGGGCCTAACTATGGCTACACCTTC. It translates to CASSKASGPNYGYTF.

CDR3 DNA sequence: TGTGCCAGCAGCTTAGATGTAGGCGGAGCCTACGAGCAGTACTTC. As protein: CASSLDVGGAYEQYF. The gene calls are TRBV7-8 and TRBJ2-7, with D unclear. CDR1 SGHVS and CDR2 FQNEAQ come from the germline V gene. CDR3 length equals 15 residues. Trimming shortened V by 1 base and J by 2 bases, and 12 bases separated the two germline ends.

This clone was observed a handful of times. The CDR3 sequence: CASSLEGAGGTEAFF. CDR3 DNA: TGCGCCAGCAGCTTGGAGGGTGCGGGGGGCACTGAAGCTTTCTTT. The chain uses TRBV5-1 and TRBJ1-1, with TRBD1 as a possible D gene (5 bases). The CDR3 consists of 15 residues. V gave up 0 bases and J gave up 4 bases, with 13 bases separating them. Germline V gene data show CDR1 as SGHRS and CDR2 as YFSETQ.

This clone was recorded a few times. The CDR3 DNA reads TGTGCCAGCAGTTACTCGGCGGAGGGTGCTGGCTACACCTTC. This translates into CASSYSAEGAGYTF. The chain is built from TRBV6-5 and TRBJ1-2; D uncertain. Germline CDR1 is MNHEY and CDR2 is SVGAGI. There are 14 residues in the CDR3. Trimming shortened V by 0 bases and J by 7 bases, and 12 bases separated the two germline ends.

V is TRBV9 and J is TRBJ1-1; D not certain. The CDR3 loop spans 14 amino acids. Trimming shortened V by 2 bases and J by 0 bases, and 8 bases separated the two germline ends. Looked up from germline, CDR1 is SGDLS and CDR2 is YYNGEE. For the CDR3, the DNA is TGTGCCAGCAGCGTGGGTAGAGTGAACACTGAAGCTTTCTTT. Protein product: CASSVGRVNTEAFF.

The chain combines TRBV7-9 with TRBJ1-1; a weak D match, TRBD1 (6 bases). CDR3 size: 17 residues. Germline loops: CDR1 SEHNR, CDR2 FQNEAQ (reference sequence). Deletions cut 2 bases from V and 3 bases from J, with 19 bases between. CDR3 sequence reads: CASSLILEGGAHTEAFF. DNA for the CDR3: TGTGCCAGCAGCTTAATTCTCGAAGGGGGGGCCCACACTGAAGCTTTCTTT.

CDR3 amino acids: CASSQDWDSVNYGYTF. CDR3 nucleotides: TGCGCCAGCAGCCAAGATTGGGACAGCGTTAACTATGGCTACACCTTC. The chain recombines TRBV4-1 with TRBJ1-2, with 7 bases aligning to TRBD1. The junction had 5 bases not matched to a gene; V was cut back by 0 bases and J by 1 base. The germline gives CDR1 MGHRA, CDR2 YSYEKL. This CDR3 has 16 amino acids.

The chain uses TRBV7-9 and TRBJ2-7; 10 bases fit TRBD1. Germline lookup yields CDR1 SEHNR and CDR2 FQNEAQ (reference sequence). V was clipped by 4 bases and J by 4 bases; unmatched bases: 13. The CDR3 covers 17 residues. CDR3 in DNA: TGTGCCAGCAGCTCATCACGAGGGGGACAGGGGTTGTACGAGCAGTACTTC. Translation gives CASSSSRGGQGLYEQYF.

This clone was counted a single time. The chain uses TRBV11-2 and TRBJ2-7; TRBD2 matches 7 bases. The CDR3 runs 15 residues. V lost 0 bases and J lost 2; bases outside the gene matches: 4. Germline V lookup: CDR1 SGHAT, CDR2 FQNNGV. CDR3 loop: CASSLEGEGPYEQYF. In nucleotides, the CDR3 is TGTGCCAGCAGCTTAGAGGGGGAGGGTCCCTACGAGCAGTACTTC.

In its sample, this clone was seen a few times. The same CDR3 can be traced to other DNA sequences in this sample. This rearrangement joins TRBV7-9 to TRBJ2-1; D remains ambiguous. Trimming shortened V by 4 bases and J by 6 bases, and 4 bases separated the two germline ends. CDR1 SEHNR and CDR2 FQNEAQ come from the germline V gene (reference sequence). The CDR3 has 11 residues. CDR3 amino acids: CASSSLNEQFF. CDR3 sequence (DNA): TGTGCCAGCAGCTCTCTCAATGAGCAGTTCTTC.

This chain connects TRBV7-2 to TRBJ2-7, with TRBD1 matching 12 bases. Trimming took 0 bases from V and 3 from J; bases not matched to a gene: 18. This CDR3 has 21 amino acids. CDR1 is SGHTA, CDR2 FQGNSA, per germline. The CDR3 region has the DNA TGTGCCAGCAGCTTAGCGCCCGGGACAGGGGGCTTACCCAATACCAACTACGAGCAGTACTTC. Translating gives CASSLAPGTGGLPNTNYEQYF.

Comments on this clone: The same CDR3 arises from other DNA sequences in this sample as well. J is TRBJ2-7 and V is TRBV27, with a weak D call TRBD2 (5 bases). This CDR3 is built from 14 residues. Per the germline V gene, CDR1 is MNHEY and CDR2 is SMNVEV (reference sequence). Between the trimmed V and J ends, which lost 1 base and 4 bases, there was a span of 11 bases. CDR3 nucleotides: TGTGCCAGCAGTTTATTATCCAGCGGTTACGAGCAGTACTTC. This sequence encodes CASSLLSSGYEQYF.

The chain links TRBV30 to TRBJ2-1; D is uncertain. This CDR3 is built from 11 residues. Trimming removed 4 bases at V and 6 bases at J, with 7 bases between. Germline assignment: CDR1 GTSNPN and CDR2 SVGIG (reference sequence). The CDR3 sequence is CAWMVGNEQFF. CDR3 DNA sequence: TGTGCCTGGATGGTTGGCAATGAGCAGTTCTTC. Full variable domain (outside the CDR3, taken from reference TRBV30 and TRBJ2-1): SQTIHQWPATLVQPVGSPLSLECTVEGTSNPNLYWYRQAAGRGLQLLFYSVGIGQISSEVPQNLSASRPQDRQFILSSKKLLLSDSGFYLCAWMVGNEQFFGPGTRLTVL.

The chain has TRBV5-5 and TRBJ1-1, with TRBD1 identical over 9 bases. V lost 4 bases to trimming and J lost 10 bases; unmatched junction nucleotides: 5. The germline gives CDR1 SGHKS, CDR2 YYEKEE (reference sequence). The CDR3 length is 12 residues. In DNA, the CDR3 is TGTGCCAGCAGCGGGACAGGGATTCTAGCTTTCTTT. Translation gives CASSGTGILAFF. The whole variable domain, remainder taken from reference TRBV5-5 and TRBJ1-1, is DAGVTQSPTHLIKTRGQQVTLRCSPISGHKSVSWYQQVLGQGPQFIFQYYEKEERGRGNFPDRFSARQFPNYSSELNVNALLLGDSALYLCASSGTGILAFFGQGTRLTVV.

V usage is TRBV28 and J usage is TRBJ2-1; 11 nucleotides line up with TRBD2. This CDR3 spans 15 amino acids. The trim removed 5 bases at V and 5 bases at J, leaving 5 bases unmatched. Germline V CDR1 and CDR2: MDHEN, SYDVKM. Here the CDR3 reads CASSATSGIDNEQFF. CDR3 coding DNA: TGTGCCAGCAGTGCGACTAGCGGGATTGACAATGAGCAGTTCTTC.